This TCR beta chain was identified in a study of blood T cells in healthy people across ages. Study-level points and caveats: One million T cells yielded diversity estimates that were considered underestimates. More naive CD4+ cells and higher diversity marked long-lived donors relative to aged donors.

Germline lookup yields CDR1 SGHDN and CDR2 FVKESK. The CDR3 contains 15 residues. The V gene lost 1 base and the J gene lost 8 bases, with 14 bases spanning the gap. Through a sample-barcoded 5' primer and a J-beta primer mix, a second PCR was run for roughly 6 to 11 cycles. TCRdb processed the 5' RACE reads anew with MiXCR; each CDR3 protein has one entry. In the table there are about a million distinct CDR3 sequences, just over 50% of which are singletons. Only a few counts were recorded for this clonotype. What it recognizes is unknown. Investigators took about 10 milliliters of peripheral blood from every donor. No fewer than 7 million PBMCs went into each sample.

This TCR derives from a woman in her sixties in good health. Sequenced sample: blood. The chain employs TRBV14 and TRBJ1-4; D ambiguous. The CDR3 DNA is TGTGCCAGCAGCCAAGGACCTCCAAGTGAGGAAAAACTGTTTTTT. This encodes CASSQGPPSEEKLFF.